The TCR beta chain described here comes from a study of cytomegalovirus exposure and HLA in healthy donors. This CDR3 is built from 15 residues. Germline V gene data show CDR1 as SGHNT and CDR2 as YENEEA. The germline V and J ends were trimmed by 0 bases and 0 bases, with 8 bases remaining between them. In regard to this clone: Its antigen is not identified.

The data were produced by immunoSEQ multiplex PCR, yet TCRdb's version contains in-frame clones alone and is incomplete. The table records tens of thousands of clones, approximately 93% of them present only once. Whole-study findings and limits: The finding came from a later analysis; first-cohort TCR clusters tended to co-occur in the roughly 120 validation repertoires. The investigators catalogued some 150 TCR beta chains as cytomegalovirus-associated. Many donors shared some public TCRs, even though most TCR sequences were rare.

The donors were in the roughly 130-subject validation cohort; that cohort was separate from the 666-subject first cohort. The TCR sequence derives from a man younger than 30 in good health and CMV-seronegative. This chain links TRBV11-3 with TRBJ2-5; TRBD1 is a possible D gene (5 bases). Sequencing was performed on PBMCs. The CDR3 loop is CASSLEWGNQETQYF. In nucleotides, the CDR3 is TGTGCCAGCAGCTTAGAGTGGGGCAACCAAGAGACCCAGTACTTC.